This TCR beta chain was captured by sequencing in a study of cytomegalovirus exposure and HLA in healthy donors. The study, taken as a whole, reports: Within the data, a cluster of highly shared sequence variants was likely a sequencing artifact. Clonal expansion was found to be greater in HLA-associated TCR beta chains than in equally common others in a later analysis. A later analysis revealed that TCR association rates differed between HLA loci, peaking at DRB1 and bottoming out at HLA-C. The only immune exposure information that was available was CMV serostatus.

In the PCR, 60 Vbeta and 13 Jbeta primers were used. Assay used: immunoSEQ multiplex PCR; TCRdb lists only in-frame clones, some missing. Of about 110,000 clones detected, about four fifths appear once; the ten largest clones hold less than 3%. Germline values: CDR1 ENHRY, CDR2 SYGVKD. The CDR3 consists of 13 residues. The V end was cut by 2 bases, the J end by 4 bases, with 9 bases between. Details on this clone: Its specificity is not known.

The source of this sequence is a man in his thirties or forties in good health and CMV-seropositive. This chain uses TRBV10-3 with TRBJ2-7; D unresolved. Source material: PBMCs. CDR3 in amino acids: CAISEGPSYEQYF. The CDR3 coding sequence is TGTGCCATCAGTGAGGGGCCCTCTTACGAGCAGTACTTC.